The 32 T cell receptor beta chains reported below all come from one sample, sequenced in a study of CD8 T cells in ankylosing spondylitis. Study outcomes and limitations: A TCR beta motif of about eight highly homologous variants seemed to mark ankylosing spondylitis blood.

Their antigen targets remain unknown. TCRdb recomputed calls from the 5' RACE reads with MiXCR, one row per CDR3 protein. The repertoire consists of around 770,000 distinct CDR3 sequences, with roughly 19% occurring once and the leading ten covering around 19%. The sample taken for sequencing was blood, either unsorted or a sorted T cell fraction (not recorded which). The receptors were gathered from a male donor with ankylosing spondylitis.

In this sample, this clonotype turned up a few times. This chain connects TRBV6-1 to TRBJ1-5; D possibly corresponds to TRBD1 (5 bases). The CDR3 is 15 amino acids. Germline CDR1 is MNHNS and CDR2 is SASEGT. Trimming pared 6 bases from V and 4 bases from J, leaving 16 bases between. The DNA of the CDR3 is TGTGCCAGCAGCTCAGGCCGGGGACCGAATCAGCCCCAGCATTTT. As protein: CASSSGRGPNQPQHF.

The sample holds a few counts of this clonotype. This chain joins TRBV10-3 and TRBJ2-7; D remains unclear. Per germline, CDR1 ENHRY and CDR2 SYGVKD. This CDR3 has 12 amino acids. Trimming took 5 bases from V and 3 from J, leaving 8 bases between them. The CDR3 DNA reads as TGTGCCATCAGTCGGACGGACTACGAGCAGTACTTC. Translating it yields CAISRTDYEQYF.

The chain joins TRBV7-2 to TRBJ2-1; no clear D gene. The CDR3 extends over 16 amino acids. The germline CDR1 and CDR2 sequences are SGHTA and FQGNSA. V shed 5 bases and J shed 0 bases, with 14 bases lying between them. CDR3 nucleotides: TGTGCCAGCAGCCCAGACCTAATGGGCTCCTACAATGAGCAGTTCTTC. Amino acids: CASSPDLMGSYNEQFF.

The J gene is TRBJ1-2, the V gene TRBV7-2; no clear D. Germline values: CDR1 SGHTA, CDR2 FQGNSA. The V end lost 5 bases, the J end lost 4 bases, and 14 bases lay between the germline ends. The CDR3 loop spans 14 amino acids. CDR3 bases: TGTGCCAGCAGCAATTCCGCAGGAATCTATGGCTACACCTTC. This encodes CASSNSAGIYGYTF.

CDR3 sequence: CSVASVAPNYGYTF. The CDR3 DNA sequence: TGCAGCGTTGCAAGTGTTGCCCCGAACTATGGCTACACCTTC. The chain joins TRBV29-1 to TRBJ1-2; D call uncertain. CDR1 and CDR2 from the germline V gene are SQVTM and ANQGSEA. The CDR3 consists of 14 residues. V dropped 4 bases and J dropped 2 bases, with 14 bases sitting between them.

The rearrangement joins TRBV20-1 to TRBJ2-7; D is possibly TRBD2 (6 bases). Germline V CDR1 and CDR2: DFQATT, SNEGSKA (reference sequence). The CDR3 is 12 amino acids. The V gene lost 3 bases and the J gene lost 5 bases, with 11 bases spanning the gap. The DNA for the CDR3 is TGCAGTGCTAGGGCGACTAGTCACGAGCAGTACTTC. Protein product: CSARATSHEQYF.

In its sample, this clonotype was seen a few times. The rearrangement uses TRBV29-1 and TRBJ2-5, with a possible D match to TRBD2 (5 bases). Germline values: CDR1 SQVTM, CDR2 ANQGSEA. With 1 base removed from V and 3 bases from J, the gap between germline ends came to 6 bases. This CDR3 spans 12 amino acids. In nucleotides, the CDR3 is TGCAGCGTTGAAGTCGGGAAAGAGACCCAGTACTTC. This sequence encodes CSVEVGKETQYF.

V gene TRBV6-6 combines with J gene TRBJ2-7; 7 bases line up with TRBD1. The V gene's germline CDR1 is MNHNY and CDR2 SVGAGI (reference sequence). V trimming: 1 base; J trimming: 5 bases; junction bases outside the gene matches: 2. The CDR3 has 13 amino acids. CDR3 in amino acids: CASSYYDRDEQYF. Written as DNA, the CDR3 is TGTGCCAGCAGTTACTACGACAGGGACGAGCAGTACTTC.

This chain links TRBV7-2 with TRBJ2-7; D is unresolved. Germline CDR1 and CDR2: SGHTA and FQGNSA. Trimming took off 0 bases at V and 7 bases at J, with 22 bases between the two ends. This CDR3 is built from 17 residues. The CDR3 nucleotides read TGTGCCAGCAGCTTAGCGCCTTGGACCACACCGTTCAGAGAGCAGTACTTC. Residues: CASSLAPWTTPFREQYF.

The chain couples TRBV20-1 to TRBJ1-2, with D maybe TRBD1 (6 bases). The germline gives CDR1 DFQATT, CDR2 SNEGSKA (reference sequence). The CDR3 runs to 12 residues. Trimming shortened V by 5 bases and J by 4 bases, and 11 bases separated the two germline ends. CDR3 nucleotide sequence: TGCAGTGCTGCAGGGGACCCCTATGGCTACACCTTC. Translated, it gives CSAAGDPYGYTF.

This clonotype was detected many times. This chain connects TRBV2 to TRBJ2-1, with D tentatively TRBD1 or TRBD2 (5 bases each). The CDR3 consists of 15 residues. The germline V and J ends were trimmed by 3 bases and 4 bases, with 13 bases remaining between them. CDR1 SNHLY and CDR2 FYNNEI come from the germline V gene. Here the CDR3 reads CASSEGDVGYNEQFF. The CDR3 nucleotides are TGTGCCAGCAGTGAGGGGGACGTCGGATACAATGAGCAGTTCTTC. The variable domain in full, with the rest retrieved from reference TRBV2 and TRBJ2-1, is EPEVTQTPSHQVTQMGQEVILRCVPISNHLYFYWYRQILGQKVEFLVSFYNNEISEKSEIFDDQFSVERPDGSNFTLKIRSTKLEDSAMYFCASSEGDVGYNEQFFGPGTRLTVL.

This clonotype was recorded only once. The J gene is TRBJ2-3, the V gene TRBV7-3; tentatively, D is TRBD1 or TRBD2 (6 bases each). The germline gives CDR1 SGHTA, CDR2 FQGTGA. V lost 5 bases to trimming and J lost 6 bases, with 18 bases between them. CDR3 length: 15 residues. DNA of the CDR3: TGTGCCAGCAGCCCAGGGGCGGGAAGGTCTGATACGCAGTATTTT. Residues: CASSPGAGRSDTQYF.

This clonotype has a handful of counts. This rearrangement joins TRBV4-1 to TRBJ1-2, with D perhaps matching TRBD1 (5 bases). The germline CDR1 and CDR2 sequences are MGHRA and YSYEKL. Trimming removed 6 bases from V and 6 bases from J, with 11 bases in between. There are 12 residues in the CDR3. CDR3 DNA: TGCGCCAGCAGTCTCGGGACCGATGGCTACACCTTC. This encodes CASSLGTDGYTF.

This clonotype was counted only a few times. The chain combines TRBV7-9 with TRBJ2-1; D call uncertain. The CDR3 is 13 amino acids. V was trimmed by 1 base and J by 9 bases, leaving 10 bases between them. Looked up from germline, CDR1 is SEHNR and CDR2 is FQNEAQ (reference sequence). DNA of the CDR3: TGTGCCAGCAGCTTAGTCCCAATTAGTGAGCAGTTCTTC. It is translated as CASSLVPISEQFF.

In this sample, this clonotype turned up many times. V and J are TRBV3-1 and TRBJ2-2; 12 bases map to TRBD2. From germline, CDR1 is LGHDT and CDR2 YNNKEL (reference sequence). CDR3 length: 16 residues. V was pared by 7 bases and J by 4 bases, with 7 bases of the junction left unmatched. The CDR3 nucleotides read TGTGCCAGCACCCGACTAGCGGGGGACCTCACCGGGGAGCTGTTTTTT. This codes for CASTRLAGDLTGELFF.

For the CDR3, the DNA is TGTGCCAGCGGGACGGGATTCGAGCAGTACTTC. Protein product: CASGTGFEQYF. The chain recombines TRBV2 with TRBJ2-7; D possibly matches TRBD1 or TRBD2 (5 bases each). Germline CDR1 is SNHLY and CDR2 is FYNNEI. This CDR3 spans 11 amino acids. V lost 8 bases and J 6 bases, leaving 11 bases between the germline ends.

Only a few counts were recorded for this clonotype. The V and J genes are TRBV5-1 and TRBJ2-3; D may be TRBD2 (6 bases). Germline V gives CDR1 SGHRS, CDR2 YFSETQ. The CDR3 spans 18 residues. V was clipped by 1 base and J by 1 base, with 19 bases between them. The chain's CDR3 is CASSLNPGEGVRTDTQYF. In DNA form, the CDR3 reads TGCGCCAGCAGCTTGAACCCGGGGGAAGGGGTTCGCACAGATACGCAGTATTTT.

This clonotype turned up a few times. This chain links TRBV7-8 with TRBJ2-1, with 13 bases that match TRBD2. V was pared by 6 bases and J by 2 bases, with 4 bases of the junction left unmatched. This CDR3 has 16 residues. Germline CDR1 and CDR2: SGHVS and FQNEAQ. The CDR3 loop reads CASSQLAGGTYNEQFF. CDR3 nucleotides: TGTGCCAGCAGTCAACTAGCGGGAGGGACCTACAATGAGCAGTTCTTC.

This clonotype occurred a few times. V and J are TRBV4-3 and TRBJ2-5, with 8 positions matching TRBD1. V shed 0 bases, J shed 3 bases, and the junction held 3 bases outside the gene matches. Germline CDR1 reads LGHNA; CDR2 reads YSLEER. The CDR3 is 15 amino acids. CDR3: CASSQEDRAEETQYF. The CDR3 nucleotides read TGCGCCAGCAGCCAAGAGGACAGGGCCGAAGAGACCCAGTACTTC.

This clonotype occurred a few times. The V and J genes are TRBV11-1 and TRBJ2-3; 11 bases line up with TRBD1. V was clipped by 5 bases and J by 5 bases; unmatched bases: 6. The CDR3 consists of 15 residues. Germline assignment: CDR1 SGHAT and CDR2 FQDESV (reference sequence). The CDR3 DNA sequence: TGTGCCAGCAGCCCCCGGGACAGGGGGGAAGATACGCAGTATTTT. The encoded protein is CASSPRDRGEDTQYF.

The chain employs TRBV27 and TRBJ2-3, with 10 bases aligning to TRBD2. Germline assignment: CDR1 MNHEY and CDR2 SMNVEV (reference sequence). The V gene end was trimmed by 2 bases and the J gene end by 7 bases; junction bases not matched to a gene: 3. This CDR3 is 14 amino acids long. The CDR3 DNA sequence: TGTGCCAGCAGTTTACTAGCGGGGGTCCATACGCAGTATTTT. It codes for CASSLLAGVHTQYF.

There are a few counts of this clonotype. For the CDR3, the DNA is TGTGCCAGCAGTTTCGGGCGAGACTCACCCCTCCACTTT. Protein product: CASSFGRDSPLHF. The chain has TRBV12-3 or TRBV12-4 and TRBJ1-6, with no clear D. This CDR3 is built from 13 residues. Trimming stripped 3 bases from V and 10 bases from J, with 10 bases between.

This clonotype was observed a few times. This chain joins TRBV4-1 and TRBJ1-2, with D unresolved. This CDR3 spans 15 amino acids. Looked up from germline, CDR1 is MGHRA and CDR2 is YSYEKL. V was clipped by 0 bases and J by 0 bases, with 8 bases between them. The CDR3 region has the DNA TGCGCCAGCAGCCAAGATTGGGGAGCTAACTATGGCTACACCTTC. It encodes CASSQDWGANYGYTF.

This clonotype was observed a handful of times. This sequence joins TRBV9 and TRBJ2-3, with D unclear. V was trimmed by 3 bases and J by 4 bases, leaving 12 bases between them. The CDR3 extends over 14 amino acids. Germline values: CDR1 SGDLS, CDR2 YYNGEE. The CDR3 region is CASSEARGPDTQYF. The DNA for the CDR3 is TGTGCCAGCAGCGAAGCCCGAGGCCCAGATACGCAGTATTTT.

The rearrangement joins TRBV2 to TRBJ2-7, with D possibly called TRBD1 or TRBD2 (5 bases each). The CDR3 is 14 residues long. Trimming cost V 4 bases and J 0 bases, with 10 bases left between them. CDR1 is SNHLY, CDR2 FYNNEI, per germline. CDR3 sequence (DNA): TGTGCCAGCAGTGCCGGGACCACCTCCTACGAGCAGTACTTC. Residues: CASSAGTTSYEQYF.

A few counts support this clonotype. This rearrangement joins TRBV4-1 to TRBJ2-1; D ambiguous. Trimming left V 1 base short and J 5 bases short, with 12 bases between. Germline-derived CDR1 and CDR2 are MGHRA and YSYEKL. The CDR3 is 15 residues long. Here the CDR3 DNA reads TGCGCCAGCAGCCAAGTCGGGCTTCACGACAATGAGCAGTTCTTC. Its protein product is CASSQVGLHDNEQFF.

A few counts support this clonotype. The rearrangement joins TRBV6-1 to TRBJ2-7, with a tentative D call TRBD1 (5 bases). V lost 6 bases, J lost 1 base, and 10 bases lay in between. Germline V lookup: CDR1 MNHNS, CDR2 SASEGT. The length of the CDR3 is 13 residues. The DNA for the CDR3 is TGTGCCAGCAGGGAGACAGCTTCCTACGAGCAGTACTTC. As protein: CASRETASYEQYF.

J is TRBJ1-4 and V is TRBV18; 7 bases are a match to TRBD1. J gave up 5 bases and V 4 bases, and 4 bases lay outside the gene matches. The germline V gene encodes CDR1 KGHSH and CDR2 LQKENI. This CDR3 contains 14 residues. The CDR3 reads CASSRGQLNEKLFF. The DNA of the CDR3 is TGTGCCAGCTCACGGGGACAGTTAAATGAAAAACTGTTTTTT.

The chain joins TRBV20-1 to TRBJ1-5, with a tentative D call TRBD1 (5 bases). The germline V and J ends were trimmed by 1 base and 1 base, with 14 bases remaining between them. CDR3 size: 16 residues. Germline CDR1 and CDR2: DFQATT and SNEGSKA (reference sequence). The CDR3 here is CSARVQGVISNQPQHF. The CDR3 region has the DNA TGCAGTGCTAGAGTCCAGGGAGTGATAAGCAATCAGCCCCAGCATTTT.

Many counts were recorded for this clonotype. The rearrangement links TRBV2 to TRBJ1-2; TRBD1 aligns across 8 bases. The germline gives CDR1 SNHLY, CDR2 FYNNEI. V dropped 1 base and J dropped 4; count of bases not matched to a gene: 11. CDR3 size: 17 residues. The CDR3 nucleotides read TGTGCCAGCAGTGAAGGCCGACAGGGGAGGATATTCTATGGCTACACCTTC. Encoded protein: CASSEGRQGRIFYGYTF.

This clonotype was picked up a small number of times. The chain is built from TRBV29-1 and TRBJ1-5, with D hard to call. The CDR3 is made up of 15 amino acids. V shed 0 bases and J shed 6 bases, with 15 bases lying between them. Germline loops: CDR1 SQVTM, CDR2 ANQGSEA. CDR3 bases: TGCAGCGTTGAAGATAGCAGGCGGTATAGTCAGCCCCAGCATTTT. This sequence encodes CSVEDSRRYSQPQHF.

The rearrangement joins TRBV20-1 to TRBJ2-5; tentatively, D is TRBD1 (6 bases). From germline, CDR1 is DFQATT and CDR2 SNEGSKA (reference sequence). The CDR3 spans 15 residues. Here the CDR3 reads CSSTGWRGGQETQYF. The CDR3 DNA reads TGCAGCTCCACGGGGTGGCGAGGGGGCCAAGAGACCCAGTACTTC.